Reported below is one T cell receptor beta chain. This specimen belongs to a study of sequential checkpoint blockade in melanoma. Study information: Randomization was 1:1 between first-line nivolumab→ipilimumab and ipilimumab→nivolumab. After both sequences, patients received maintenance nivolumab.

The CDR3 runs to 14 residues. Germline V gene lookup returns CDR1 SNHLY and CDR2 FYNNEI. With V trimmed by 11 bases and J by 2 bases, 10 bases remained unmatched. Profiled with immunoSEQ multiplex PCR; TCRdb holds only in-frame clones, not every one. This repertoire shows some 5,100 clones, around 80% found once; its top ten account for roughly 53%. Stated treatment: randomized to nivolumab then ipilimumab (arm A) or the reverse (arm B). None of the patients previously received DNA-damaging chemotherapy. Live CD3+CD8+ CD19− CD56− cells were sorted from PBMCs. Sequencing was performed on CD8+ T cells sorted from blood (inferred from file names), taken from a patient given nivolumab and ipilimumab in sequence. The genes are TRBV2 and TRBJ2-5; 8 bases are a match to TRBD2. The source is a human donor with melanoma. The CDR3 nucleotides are TGTGCCGGCCATTTAGCGGGGATACAAGAGACCCAGTACTTC. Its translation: CAGHLAGIQETQYF.